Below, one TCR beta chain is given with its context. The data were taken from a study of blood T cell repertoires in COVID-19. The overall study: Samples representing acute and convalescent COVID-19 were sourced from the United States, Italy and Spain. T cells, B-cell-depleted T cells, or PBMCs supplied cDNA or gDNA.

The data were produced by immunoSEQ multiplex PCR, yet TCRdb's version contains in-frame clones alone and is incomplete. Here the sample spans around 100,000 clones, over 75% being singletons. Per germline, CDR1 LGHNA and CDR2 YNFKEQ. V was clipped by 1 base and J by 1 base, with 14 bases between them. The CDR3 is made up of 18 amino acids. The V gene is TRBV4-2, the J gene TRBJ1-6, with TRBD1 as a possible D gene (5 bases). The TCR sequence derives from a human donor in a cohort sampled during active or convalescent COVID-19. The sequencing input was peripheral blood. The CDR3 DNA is TGTGCCAGCAGCCAAGGCTCGGGGGACGGGTCCTATAATTCACCCCTCCACTTT. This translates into CASSQGSGDGSYNSPLHF.